The 9 T cell receptor beta chains reported below all come from one sample, sequenced in a study of regulatory T cells in long-lasting Graves disease. Libraries of TCR beta came from iRepertoire HTBI primers plus Arm-PCR of CDR3 regions. TCRdb used MiXCR to reprocess the multiplex PCR reads, holding one entry per CDR3 protein. The sample includes about 470,000 distinct CDR3 sequences, around a fifth seen only once; the top ten take more than 6%. Described time point: persistent/refractory GD, antithyroid drugs over 5 years with positive TRAb. From PBMCs, RNA was extracted and then used to make the TCR library. The specimen was peripheral blood mononuclear cells (PBMCs), collected when the disease was refractory, from a patient treated with antithyroid drugs. All receptors come from a female donor with Graves disease.

This clonotype was seen at least ten times. The chain has TRBV2 and TRBJ2-3; D call uncertain. Trimming took 4 bases from V and 2 from J, leaving 13 bases between them. The CDR3 has 15 amino acids. Germline CDR1 is SNHLY and CDR2 is FYNNEI. The CDR3 reads CASSAQLPDTDTQYF. The CDR3 DNA sequence: TGTGCCAGCAGTGCCCAACTCCCAGACACAGATACGCAGTATTTT.

The V gene is TRBV11-2, the J gene TRBJ1-2; D gene unclear. The CDR3 covers 15 residues. Between the trimmed V and J ends, which lost 5 bases and 0 bases, there was a span of 13 bases. Germline CDR1 SGHAT, CDR2 FQNNGV. CDR3 sequence (DNA): TGTGCCAGCAGCCATTATCGAACGGCTAACTATGGCTACACCTTC. Translating it yields CASSHYRTANYGYTF.

This clonotype was observed many times. In nucleotides, the CDR3 is TGTGCCAGCACTTTCGGGGGCGGCGCTTTCTTT. It is translated as CASTFGGGAFF. The chain has TRBV12-3 or TRBV12-4 and TRBJ1-1, with a possible D match to TRBD1 (6 bases). CDR3 length equals 11 residues. V was shortened by 7 bases and J by 11 bases, with 14 bases between the two germline ends.

V usage is TRBV6-1 and J usage is TRBJ2-7; unclear D gene. This CDR3 spans 12 amino acids. Trimming shortened V by 5 bases and J by 7 bases, and 12 bases separated the two germline ends. CDR1 and CDR2 (germline): MNHNS, SASEGT. Here the CDR3 DNA reads TGTGCCAGCAGTCCCCACTCCGGGGAGCAGTACTTC. Encoded protein: CASSPHSGEQYF.

This clonotype has at least ten counts. The V and J genes are TRBV7-8 and TRBJ1-1; TRBD1 aligns across 7 bases. The CDR3 spans 12 residues. Germline V gene data show CDR1 as SGHVS and CDR2 as FQNEAQ. V was clipped by 3 bases and J by 12 bases; unmatched bases: 7. The CDR3 bases are TGTGCCAGCAGCTTGTTTGGACAGGACACTTTCTTT. This codes for CASSLFGQDTFF.

The chain is built from TRBV5-6 and TRBJ1-5; maybe TRBD1 (5 bases). From germline, CDR1 is SGHDT and CDR2 YYEEEE. V was cut by 0 bases and J by 0 bases, with 10 bases left in between. CDR3 length: 16 residues. The CDR3 here is CASSLGAGYSNQPQHF. The CDR3 DNA sequence: TGTGCCAGCAGCTTGGGGGCAGGGTATAGCAATCAGCCCCAGCATTTT. The whole variable domain, filled in from reference TRBV5-6 and TRBJ1-5, reads DAGVTQSPTHLIKTRGQQVTLRCSPKSGHDTVSWYQQALGQGPQFIFQYYEEEERQRGNFPDRFSGHQFPNYSSELNVNALLLGDSALYLCASSLGAGYSNQPQHFGDGTRLSIL.

This clonotype came up a few times. Lacking the conserved final phenylalanine or tryptophan, this CDR3 likely reflects a read error. The J gene is TRBJ1-2, the V gene TRBV6-2 or TRBV6-3, with 7 bases aligning to TRBD1. V shed 6 bases, J shed 0 bases, and the junction held 7 bases outside the gene matches. The CDR3 covers 15 residues. CDR1 and CDR2 (germline): MNHEY, SVGEGT. CDR3 protein: CASRPGGPANYGYTL. The CDR3 region has the DNA TGTGCCAGCAGGCCAGGGGGACCAGCTAACTATGGCTACACCCTC.

This clonotype was detected a few times. The J gene is TRBJ2-6, the V gene TRBV4-3; D may be TRBD1 (6 bases). V was pared by 2 bases and J by 1 base, with 9 bases between. The length of the CDR3 is 16 residues. Per germline, CDR1 LGHNA and CDR2 YSLEER. The CDR3 region is CASSQNRVSGANVLTF. The CDR3 DNA sequence: TGCGCCAGCAGCCAAAACAGGGTTTCTGGGGCCAACGTCCTGACTTTC.

This clonotype was counted many times. The chain links TRBV15 to TRBJ1-6; tentative D call: TRBD1 (5 bases). The germline V and J ends were trimmed by 3 bases and 8 bases, with 11 bases remaining between them. Germline assignment: CDR1 LNHNV and CDR2 YYDKDF (reference sequence). The CDR3 length is 14 residues. The CDR3 reads CATSSPGLDSPLHF. For the CDR3, the DNA is TGTGCCACCAGCAGTCCAGGGCTTGATTCACCCCTCCACTTT. The whole variable domain, filled in from reference TRBV15 and TRBJ1-6, reads DAMVIQNPRYQVTQFGKPVTLSCSQTLNHNVMYWYQQKSSQAPKLLFHYYDKDFNNEADTPDNFQSRRPNTSFCFLDIRSPGLGDTAMYLCATSSPGLDSPLHFGNGTRLTVT.